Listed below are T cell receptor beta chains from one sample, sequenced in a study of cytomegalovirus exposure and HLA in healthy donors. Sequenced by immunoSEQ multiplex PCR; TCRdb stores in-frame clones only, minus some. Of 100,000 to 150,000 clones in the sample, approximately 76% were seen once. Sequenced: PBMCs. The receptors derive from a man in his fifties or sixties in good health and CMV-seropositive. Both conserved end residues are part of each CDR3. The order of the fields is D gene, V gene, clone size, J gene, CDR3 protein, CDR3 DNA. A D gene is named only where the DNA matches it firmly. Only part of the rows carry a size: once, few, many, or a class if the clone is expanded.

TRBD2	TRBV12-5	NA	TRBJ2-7	CASVPLGLAAPYEQYF	TGTGCTAGTGTTCCCCTGGGACTAGCGGCCCCCTACGAGCAGTACTTC
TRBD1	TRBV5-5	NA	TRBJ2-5	CASSVFAGTGTETQYF	TGTGCCAGCAGCGTCTTTGCCGGGACAGGGACAGAGACCCAGTACTTC
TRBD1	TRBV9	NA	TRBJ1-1	CASSVESFGTVTTEAFF	TGTGCCAGCAGCGTAGAATCATTCGGGACAGTAACCACTGAAGCTTTCTTT
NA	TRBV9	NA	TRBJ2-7	CASSVAAGVIYEQYF	TGTGCCAGCAGCGTAGCTGCAGGGGTAATCTACGAGCAGTACTTC
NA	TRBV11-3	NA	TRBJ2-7	CASSLPVPPQGHHYEQYF	TGTGCCAGCAGCTTACCGGTCCCCCCCCAGGGACACCACTACGAGCAGTACTTC
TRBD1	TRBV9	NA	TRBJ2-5	CASSLGQGGETQYF	TGTGCCAGCAGCCTCGGACAGGGAGGAGAGACCCAGTACTTC
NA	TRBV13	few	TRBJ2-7	CASSLAGISYEQYF	TGTGCCAGCAGCTTAGCGGGGATATCCTACGAGCAGTACTTC
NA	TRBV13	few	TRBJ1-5	CASSSRHTLQHF	TGTGCCAGCAGCTCCAGGCATACACTCCAGCATTTT
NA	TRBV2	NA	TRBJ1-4	CASSGYGQLNEKLFF	TGTGCCAGCAGTGGTTATGGACAGCTTAATGAAAAACTGTTTTTT
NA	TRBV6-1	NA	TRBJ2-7	CASSEEQATYEQYF	TGTGCCAGCAGTGAAGAGCAGGCCACCTACGAGCAGTACTTC
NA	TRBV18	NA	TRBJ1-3	CASSPPTVDTVYF	TGTGCCAGCTCACCACCTACAGTGGACACCGTATATTTT
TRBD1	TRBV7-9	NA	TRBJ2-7	CTSSKDRGLVYEQYF	TGTACCAGCAGCAAGGACAGGGGACTGGTCTACGAGCAGTACTTC
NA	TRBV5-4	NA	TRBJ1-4	CASSNQSTNEKLFF	TGTGCCAGCAGCAACCAGTCAACTAATGAAAAACTGTTTTTT
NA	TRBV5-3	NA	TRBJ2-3	CARSILGGGRTDTQYF	TGTGCCAGAAGCATACTTGGAGGGGGCCGCACAGATACGCAGTATTTT
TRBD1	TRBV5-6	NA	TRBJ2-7	CASSLVFWTGGSYEQYF	TGTGCCAGCAGCCTTGTCTTTTGGACAGGGGGCTCCTACGAGCAGTACTTC
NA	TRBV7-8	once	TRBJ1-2	CASSLSPGGGYTF	TGTGCCAGCAGCCTTAGCCCGGGGGGTGGCTACACCTTC
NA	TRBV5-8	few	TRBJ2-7	CASSLVPGLYEQYF	TGTGCCAGCAGCTTGGTCCCGGGACTCTACGAGCAGTACTTC
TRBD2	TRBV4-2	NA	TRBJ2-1	CASSQDESGRAGYNEQFF	TGTGCCAGCAGCCAAGATGAAAGCGGGAGGGCCGGTTACAATGAGCAGTTCTTC
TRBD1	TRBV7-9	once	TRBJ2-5	CASRDKQGARETQYF	TGTGCCAGCAGGGACAAACAGGGGGCACGAGAGACCCAGTACTTC
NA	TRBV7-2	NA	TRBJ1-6	CASSLGSGGNSPLHF	TGTGCCAGCAGCTTAGGGAGCGGGGGGAATTCACCCCTCCACTTT
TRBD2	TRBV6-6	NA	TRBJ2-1	CASRGNSGSTYNEQFF	TGTGCCAGCAGGGGGAATAGCGGGAGCACCTACAATGAGCAGTTCTTC
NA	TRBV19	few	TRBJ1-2	CASSLYKGDGAYGYTF	TGTGCCAGTAGTCTCTACAAAGGGGATGGAGCTTATGGCTACACCTTC
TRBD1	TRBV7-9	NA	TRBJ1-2	CSSSFRTGGNEGYTF	TGTTCCAGCAGCTTTCGGACAGGGGGCAATGAAGGCTACACCTTC
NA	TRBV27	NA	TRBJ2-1	CASRNSGNEQFF	TGTGCCAGCAGGAACAGTGGCAATGAGCAGTTCTTC
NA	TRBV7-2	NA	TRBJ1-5	CASSLALARGQPQHF	TGTGCCAGCAGCTTAGCGCTGGCCAGGGGTCAGCCCCAGCATTTT
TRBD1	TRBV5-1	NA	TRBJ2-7	CASSPGQGSYEQYF	TGCGCCAGCAGCCCAGGACAGGGTTCCTACGAGCAGTACTTC
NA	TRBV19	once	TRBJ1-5	CASTSREGAGNQPQHF	TGTGCCAGTACCTCGCGGGAAGGGGCGGGCAATCAGCCCCAGCATTTT
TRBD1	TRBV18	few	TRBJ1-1	CASSLTGGSDTEAFF	TGTGCCAGCTCACTTACAGGGGGCTCGGACACTGAAGCTTTCTTT
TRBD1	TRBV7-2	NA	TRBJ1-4	CASSVGQTNEKLFF	TGTGCCAGCAGCGTGGGACAGACAAATGAAAAACTGTTTTTT
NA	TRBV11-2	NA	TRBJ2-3	CASSFAPDSQTDTQYF	TGTGCCAGCAGCTTTGCCCCTGACAGTCAAACAGATACGCAGTATTTT
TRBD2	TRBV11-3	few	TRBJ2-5	CASSLARGGETQYF	TGTGCCAGCAGCTTAGCCCGCGGGGGAGAGACCCAGTACTTC
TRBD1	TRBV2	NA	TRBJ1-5	CASRGQVLTSPQHF	TGTGCCAGCAGGGGACAGGTCCTCACGAGTCCCCAGCATTTT
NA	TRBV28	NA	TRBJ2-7	CASRYSYEQYF	TGTGCCAGCCGCTACTCCTACGAGCAGTACTTC
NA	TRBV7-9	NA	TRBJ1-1	CASSRGGGNTEAFF	TGTGCCAGCAGCAGAGGAGGCGGGAACACTGAAGCTTTCTTT
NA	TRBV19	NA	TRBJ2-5	CASSTPGHALPTQETQYF	TGTGCCAGTAGTACCCCGGGACATGCCTTACCTACACAAGAGACCCAGTACTTC